This is a list of T cell receptor beta chains from one sample in a study of vaccination effects on CD4 cells after COVID-19. No cognate antigen is known for these TCRs. Sequencing used immunoSEQ multiplex PCR; TCRdb keeps in-frame clones, though not all of them. Here the sample spans fewer than 40,000 clones, about 80% being singletons. Specimen: CD4+ T cells from PBMCs cultured with HCoV-NL63 spike peptides, collected after COVID-19 vaccination. The receptors originated from a human donor who received a COVID-19 vaccine. Some clones in this sample may be carry-over from other donors' samples. Both conserved end residues are part of each CDR3. D genes are given only for firm matches. A clone size is listed for some rows: how often the clone was seen (once, few, many), or a class if it is expanded.

>TRBV7-8|15|TRBJ2-3|-|-
TGTGCCAGCAGCTTAAAACGGGGGGCCGCAGATACGCAGTATTTT
CASSLKRGAADTQYF
>TRBV27|14|TRBJ1-2|few|TRBD1
TGTGCCAGCAGTTCCGGACAGGGGGCGTATGGCTACACCTTC
CASSSGQGAYGYTF
>TRBV9|16|TRBJ2-2|-|-
TGTGCCAGCAGCGTCCCTCTAGCGTCCGACACCGGGGAGCTGTTTTTT
CASSVPLASDTGELFF
>TRBV7-9|14|TRBJ2-1|-|-
TGTGCCAGCAGCTTAGTTTCGGGGATCGGTGAGCAGTTCTTC
CASSLVSGIGEQFF
>TRBV5-1|16|TRBJ1-4|-|TRBD1
TGCGCCAGCAGCTTGGCCGGGACAGGGGAAGGTGAAAAACTGTTTTTT
CASSLAGTGEGEKLFF
>TRBV19|12|TRBJ1-2|few|-
TGTGCCAGTCACGAAGGTGGCTATGGCTACACCTTC
CASHEGGYGYTF
>TRBV6-5|12|TRBJ2-5|-|-
TGTGCCAGCAGATCCTCGGTTTGGGCCCAGTACTTC
CASRSSVWAQYF
>TRBV6-1|15|TRBJ1-5|-|-
TGTGCCAGCAGTGATCAGGGGTCCTTAGCAGGGGCCCAGCATTTT
CASSDQGSLAGAQHF
>TRBV28|16|TRBJ1-6|-|-
TGTGCCAGCAGTCCACCGGGTGGGGTAAATAATTCACCCCTCCACTTT
CASSPPGGVNNSPLHF
>TRBV19|13|TRBJ2-2|few|-
TGTGCCAGTAGTAGGGGCCAGCCCGGGGAGCTGTTTTTT
CASSRGQPGELFF
>TRBV7-8|17|TRBJ2-1|-|TRBD2
TGTGCCAGCAGCTCAAATCCGGGACTAGCGTCCTACAATGAGCAGTTCTTC
CASSSNPGLASYNEQFF
>TRBV3-1/TRBV3-2|15|TRBJ1-1|-|TRBD1
TGTGCCAGCAGCCAAGGGGGACAGGGCAGGACTGAAGCTTTCTTT
CASSQGGQGRTEAFF
>TRBV7-2|15|TRBJ2-1|-|-
TGTGCCAGCAACTACCGGGGGTGGTCCTACAATGAGCAGTTCTTC
CASNYRGWSYNEQFF
>TRBV29-1|20|TRBJ2-5|once|-
TGCAGCGTTGAAGATCTAAGTCAAGCACTATGGGCCAGGGGTCAGGAGACCCAGTACTTC
CSVEDLSQALWARGQETQYF
>TRBV30|16|TRBJ2-2|-|-
TGTGCCTGCCGGGGGCGGGGGTCGCTGAACACCGGGGAGCTGTTTTTT
CACRGRGSLNTGELFF
>TRBV27|16|TRBJ2-2|-|-
TGTGCCAGCAGTTTATCTGGCCAAGTTGTGACCGGGGAGCTGTTTTTT
CASSLSGQVVTGELFF
>TRBV5-1|14|TRBJ1-3|-|-
TGCGCCAGCAGCTTGGGTGTCTCTGGAAACACCATATATTTT
CASSLGVSGNTIYF
>TRBV2|15|TRBJ1-1|-|-
TGTGCCAGCAGAAAGGACAGTCCAATGAACACTGAAGCTTTCTTT
CASRKDSPMNTEAFF
>TRBV2|15|TRBJ2-6|once|-
TGTGCCAGCAGTGAACGGCGTGCCGGGGCCAACGTCCTGACTTTC
CASSERRAGANVLTF
>TRBV10-3|16|TRBJ2-3|-|TRBD2
TGTGCCATCAGTGCCGGGGGGGCGGGAAGGACAGATACGCAGTATTTT
CAISAGGAGRTDTQYF
>TRBV6-2/TRBV6-3|14|TRBJ2-5|-|-
TGTGCCAGCAGTAGGTGGTGGGAAGAAGAGACCCAGTACTTC
CASSRWWEEETQYF
>TRBV27|15|TRBJ2-1|-|TRBD1
TGTGCCAGTTTCTCACCGGGACAGTCTTACAATGAGCAGTTCTTC
CASFSPGQSYNEQFF
>TRBV19|14|TRBJ2-5|-|-
TGTGCCAGTAGTATAGGGGCAGGGACAGAGACCCAGTACTTC
CASSIGAGTETQYF
>TRBV19|14|TRBJ1-5|once|-
TGTGCCAGTAACGGAAGATATAGCAATCAGCCCCAGCATTTT
CASNGRYSNQPQHF
>TRBV28|14|TRBJ2-2|-|-
TGTGCCAGCAGTTCAGCCGGTAACACCGGGGAGCTGTTTTTT
CASSSAGNTGELFF
>TRBV2|12|TRBJ2-3|-|-
TGTGCCAGCAGGGATTACACAGATACGCAGTATTTT
CASRDYTDTQYF
>TRBV6-5|12|TRBJ1-5|once|-
TGTGCCAGCAGGAAGAACAATCAGCCCCAGCATTTT
CASRKNNQPQHF
>TRBV3-1/TRBV3-2|13|TRBJ2-4|-|-
TGTGCCAGCAGCCGGCGGGGCAAAAACATTCAGTACTTC
CASSRRGKNIQYF
>TRBV25-1|13|TRBJ1-1|once|-
TGTGCCAGCAGAAACCAGGGGAAGGCTGAAGCTTTCTTT
CASRNQGKAEAFF
>TRBV4-1|14|TRBJ1-5|-|-
TGCGCCAGCAGCCAAGATCAGATGAATCAGCCCCAGCATTTT
CASSQDQMNQPQHF
>TRBV5-1|16|TRBJ1-2|-|-
TGCGCCAGCAGCTTGGAGAACAGCCCGACACCGGGTGGCTACACCTTC
CASSLENSPTPGGYTF
>TRBV27|15|TRBJ1-6|-|-
TGTGCCAGCAGTTTGAGCTGGCAGGGGAATTCACCCCTCCACTTT
CASSLSWQGNSPLHF
>TRBV7-2|17|TRBJ2-2|-|-
TGTGCCAGCAGCTTACGAGTGGGGCACGCGAACACCGGGGAGCTGTTTTTT
CASSLRVGHANTGELFF
>TRBV29-1|13|TRBJ1-5|-|TRBD1
TGCAGCGTTGCAGGGGGCGCGGATCAGCCCCAGCATTTT
CSVAGGADQPQHF
>TRBV5-1|15|TRBJ1-6|-|TRBD1
TGCGCCAGCAGCGATACGACAGGGGGGAATTCACCCCTCCACTTT
CASSDTTGGNSPLHF
>TRBV29-1|13|TRBJ1-1|-|-
TGCAGCGTTGAAAAGCCCCTGAACACTGAAGCTTTCTTT
CSVEKPLNTEAFF
>TRBV24-1|17|TRBJ2-5|-|TRBD1
TGTGCCACCAGTGATTCGGGTGGACAGGGGAACGTGGAGACCCAGTACTTC
CATSDSGGQGNVETQYF
>TRBV7-9|13|TRBJ2-4|few|-
TGTGCCAGCAGCTTAGTAGCTGGCCCGATTCAGTACTTC
CASSLVAGPIQYF
>TRBV19|15|TRBJ2-3|-|-
TGTGCCAGCAGTCCCGGGACTGAATTCACAGATACGCAGTATTTT
CASSPGTEFTDTQYF
>TRBV18|15|TRBJ2-2|-|TRBD2
TGTGCCAGCTCAACCGGGACTAGCGGGGCCGGGGAGCTGTTTTTT
CASSTGTSGAGELFF
>TRBV10-3|13|TRBJ2-1|-|-
TGTGCCATCACCGGGGACCGGAGGGATGAGCAGTTCTTC
CAITGDRRDEQFF
>TRBV3-1/TRBV3-2|16|TRBJ2-2|-|TRBD2
TGTGCCAGCAGCCAAGATTTCAGCGGGGGGCCCGGGGAGCTGTTTTTT
CASSQDFSGGPGELFF
>TRBV24-1|13|TRBJ2-5|-|-
TGTGCCACCCGGTCGGAGGGAACAGAGACCCAGTACTTC
CATRSEGTETQYF
>TRBV3-1/TRBV3-2|14|TRBJ1-1|-|-
TGTGCCAGCAGCCAAGATCTGCTGAACACTGAAGCTTTCTTT
CASSQDLLNTEAFF
>TRBV18|15|TRBJ2-1|once|-
TGTGCCAGCTCACCCGGGTATAGCTTGTTAAATGAGCAGTTCTTC
CASSPGYSLLNEQFF
>TRBV6-4|14|TRBJ1-2|-|-
TGTGCCAGCAGTGCTTCCTCGGCTAACTATGGCTACACCTTC
CASSASSANYGYTF
>TRBV19|13|TRBJ1-3|-|TRBD1
TGTGCCAGTAGAACGACAGGGGGAAACACCATATATTTT
CASRTTGGNTIYF
>TRBV6-5|14|TRBJ1-5|-|TRBD1
TGTGCCAGCAGTTTCGACAGGGTGAATCAGCCCCAGCATTTT
CASSFDRVNQPQHF
>TRBV2|16|TRBJ2-3|-|TRBD1
TGTGCCAGCAAGAAACGGGACAGAGGAAGTACAGATACGCAGTATTTT
CASKKRDRGSTDTQYF